This T cell receptor beta chain was captured in a study of blood T cell repertoires in COVID-19. Sequenced by immunoSEQ multiplex PCR; TCRdb stores in-frame clones only, minus some. The sample has approximately 200,000 clones, 70% to 90% seen once. For recovered donors of Cohort 3, there were two negative PCRs, clearance, or symptom resolution. This clone has a single count. The origin of this receptor is a man between 25 and 39 years old who had recovered from COVID-19. Material for sequencing was PBMCs or T cells enriched from blood (not recorded which).

CDR3 DNA: TGTGCCAGCTCCCGGGGGGGGCGCGATGAAAAACTGTTTTTT. Translating gives CASSRGGRDEKLFF. The chain combines TRBV18 with TRBJ1-4; TRBD1 might be the D (6 bases). CDR3 length equals 14 residues. Germline V CDR1 and CDR2: KGHSH, LQKENI. The V and J ends lost 6 bases and 6 bases respectively, with 14 bases between them.